Reported below is one T cell receptor (beta chain). This sample is part of a study of control samples from healthy donors and cancer patients. The V gene lost 4 bases and the J gene lost 4 bases, with 13 bases spanning the gap. There are 14 residues in the CDR3. The V gene's germline CDR1 is SGHTA and CDR2 FQGTGA. Sequenced by immunoSEQ multiplex PCR; TCRdb stores in-frame clones only, minus some. This table holds under 85,000 clones, roughly 94% found once. Source material: blood. This chain uses TRBV7-3 with TRBJ2-5; tentatively, D is TRBD1 (6 bases). This clonotype was obtained from a woman between 35 and 50 years old in good health. CDR3: CASSSTTGGETQYF. The CDR3 DNA reads TGTGCCAGCAGCTCTACGACAGGAGGAGAGACCCAGTACTTC.